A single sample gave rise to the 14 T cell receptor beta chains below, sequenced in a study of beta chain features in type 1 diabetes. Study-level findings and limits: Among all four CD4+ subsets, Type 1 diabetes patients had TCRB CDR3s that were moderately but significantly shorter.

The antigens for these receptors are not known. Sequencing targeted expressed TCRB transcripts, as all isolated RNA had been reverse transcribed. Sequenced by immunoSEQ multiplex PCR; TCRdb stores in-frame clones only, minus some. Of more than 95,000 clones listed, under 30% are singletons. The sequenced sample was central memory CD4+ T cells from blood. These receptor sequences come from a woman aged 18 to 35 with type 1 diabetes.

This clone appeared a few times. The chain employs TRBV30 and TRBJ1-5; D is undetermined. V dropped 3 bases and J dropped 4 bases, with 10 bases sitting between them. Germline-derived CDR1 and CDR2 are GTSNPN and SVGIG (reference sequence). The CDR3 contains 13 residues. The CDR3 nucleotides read TGTGCCTGGAGCTCCCAGAAAAATCAGCCCCAGCATTTT. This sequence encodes CAWSSQKNQPQHF.

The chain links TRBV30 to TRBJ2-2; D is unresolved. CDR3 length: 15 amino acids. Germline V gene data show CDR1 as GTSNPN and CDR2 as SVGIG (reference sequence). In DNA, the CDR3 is TGTGCTCTGAAGGCGCTAGTTAGTATCTTCGGGGAGCTGTTTTTT. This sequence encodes CALKALVSIFGELFF.

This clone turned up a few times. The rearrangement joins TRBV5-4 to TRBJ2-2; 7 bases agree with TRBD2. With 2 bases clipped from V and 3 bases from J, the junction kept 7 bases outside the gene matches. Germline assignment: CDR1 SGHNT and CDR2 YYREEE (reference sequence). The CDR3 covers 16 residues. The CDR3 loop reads CASSLGRLADTGELFF. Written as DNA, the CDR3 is TGTGCCAGCAGCTTAGGGCGGCTAGCGGACACCGGGGAGCTGTTTTTT.

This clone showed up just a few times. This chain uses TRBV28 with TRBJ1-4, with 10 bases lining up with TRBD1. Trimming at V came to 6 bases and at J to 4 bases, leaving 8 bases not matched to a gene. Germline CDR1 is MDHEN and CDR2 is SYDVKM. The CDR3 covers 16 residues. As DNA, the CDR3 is TGTGCCAGCAGCAGACAGGGGGCCGAGATTAATGAAAAACTGTTTTTT. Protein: CASSRQGAEINEKLFF.

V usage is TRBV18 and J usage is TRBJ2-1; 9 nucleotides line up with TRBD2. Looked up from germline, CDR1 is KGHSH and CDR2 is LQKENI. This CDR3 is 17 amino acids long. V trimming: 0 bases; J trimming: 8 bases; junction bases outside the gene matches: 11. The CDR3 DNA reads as TGTGCCAGCTCACCACCGGCGGGAGGGCCTCTTGGGTATGAGCAGTTCTTC. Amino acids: CASSPPAGGPLGYEQFF.

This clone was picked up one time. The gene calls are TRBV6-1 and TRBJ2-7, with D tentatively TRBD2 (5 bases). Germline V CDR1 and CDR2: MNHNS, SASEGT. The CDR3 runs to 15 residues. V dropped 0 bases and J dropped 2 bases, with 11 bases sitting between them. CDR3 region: CASSEAGGWAYEQYF. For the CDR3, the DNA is TGTGCCAGCAGTGAAGCAGGCGGGTGGGCCTACGAGCAGTACTTC.

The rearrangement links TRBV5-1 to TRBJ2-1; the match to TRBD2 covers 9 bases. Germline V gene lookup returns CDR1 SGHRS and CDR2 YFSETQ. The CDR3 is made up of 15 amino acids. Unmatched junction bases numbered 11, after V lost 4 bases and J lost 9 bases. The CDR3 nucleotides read TGCGCCAGCAGCAGCGGACTAGCGACCCTATCTGAGCAGTTCTTC. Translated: CASSSGLATLSEQFF.

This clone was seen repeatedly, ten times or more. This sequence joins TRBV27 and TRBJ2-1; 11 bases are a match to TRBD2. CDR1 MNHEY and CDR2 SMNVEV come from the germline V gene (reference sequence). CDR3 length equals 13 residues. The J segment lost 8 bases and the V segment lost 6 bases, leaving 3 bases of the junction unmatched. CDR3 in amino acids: CASRGTSGDEQFF. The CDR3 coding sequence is TGTGCCAGCAGGGGGACTAGCGGAGATGAGCAGTTCTTC.

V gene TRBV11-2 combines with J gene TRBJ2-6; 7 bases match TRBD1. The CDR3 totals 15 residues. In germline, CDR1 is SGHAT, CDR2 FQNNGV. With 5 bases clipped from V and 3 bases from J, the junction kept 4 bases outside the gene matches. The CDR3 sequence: CASSPRDSGANVLTF. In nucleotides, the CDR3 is TGTGCCAGCAGCCCTAGGGACAGTGGGGCCAACGTCCTGACTTTC. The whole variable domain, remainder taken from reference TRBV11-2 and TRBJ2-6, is EAGVAQSPRYKIIEKRQSVAFWCNPISGHATLYWYQQILGQGPKLLIQFQNNGVVDDSQLPKDRFSAERLKGVDSTLKIQPAKLEDSAVYLCASSPRDSGANVLTFGAGSRLTVL.

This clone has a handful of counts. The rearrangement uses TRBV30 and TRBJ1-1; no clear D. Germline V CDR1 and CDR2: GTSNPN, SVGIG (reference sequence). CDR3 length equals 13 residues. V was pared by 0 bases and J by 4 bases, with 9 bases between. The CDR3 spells CAWSVRPGTEAFF. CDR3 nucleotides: TGTGCCTGGAGTGTAAGGCCGGGCACTGAAGCTTTCTTT. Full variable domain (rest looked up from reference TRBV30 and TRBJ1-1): SQTIHQWPATLVQPVGSPLSLECTVEGTSNPNLYWYRQAAGRGLQLLFYSVGIGQISSEVPQNLSASRPQDRQFILSSKKLLLSDSGFYLCAWSVRPGTEAFFGQGTRLTVV.

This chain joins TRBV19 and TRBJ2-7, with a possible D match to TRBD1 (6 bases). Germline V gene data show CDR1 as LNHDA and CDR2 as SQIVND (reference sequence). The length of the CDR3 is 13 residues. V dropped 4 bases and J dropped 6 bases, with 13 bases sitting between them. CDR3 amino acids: CASSKEQGTEQYF. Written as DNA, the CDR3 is TGTGCCAGTAGTAAAGAACAGGGCACCGAGCAGTACTTC.

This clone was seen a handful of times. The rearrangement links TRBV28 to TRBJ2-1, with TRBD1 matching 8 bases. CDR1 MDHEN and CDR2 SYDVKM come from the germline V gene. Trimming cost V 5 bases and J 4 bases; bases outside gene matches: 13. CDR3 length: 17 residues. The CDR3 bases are TGTGCCAGCAGTCAGGGGGCCGGAGCGGGCCCGTACAATGAGCAGTTCTTC. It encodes CASSQGAGAGPYNEQFF.

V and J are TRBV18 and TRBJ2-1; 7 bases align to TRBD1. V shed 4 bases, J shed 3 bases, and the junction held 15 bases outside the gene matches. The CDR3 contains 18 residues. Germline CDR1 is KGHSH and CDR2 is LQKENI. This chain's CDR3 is CASSLLRPPGQLYNEQFF. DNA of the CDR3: TGTGCCAGCTCACTGCTCCGACCGCCGGGACAGCTCTACAATGAGCAGTTCTTC. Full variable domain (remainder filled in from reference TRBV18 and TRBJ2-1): NAGVMQNPRHLVRRRGQEARLRCSPMKGHSHVYWYRQLPEEGLKFMVYLQKENIIDESGMPKERFSAEFPKEGPSILRIQQVVRGDSAAYFCASSLLRPPGQLYNEQFFGPGTRLTVL.

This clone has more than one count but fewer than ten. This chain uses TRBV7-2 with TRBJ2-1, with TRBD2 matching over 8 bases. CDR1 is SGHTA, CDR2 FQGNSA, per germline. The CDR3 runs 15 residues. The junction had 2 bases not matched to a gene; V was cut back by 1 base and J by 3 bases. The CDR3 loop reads CASSLDSGIYNEQFF. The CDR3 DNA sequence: TGTGCCAGCAGCTTAGATAGCGGGATCTACAATGAGCAGTTCTTC.